The 21 T cell receptor beta chains in this list originate from one sample, sequenced in a study of T cells in Graves' hyperthyroidism and ophthalmopathy. Researchers took RNA transcripts and amplified the TCR beta CDR3 regions from them. The study used the HTBI primer set for a first-round RT-PCR of the TCR CDR3. TCRdb independently ran MiXCR on the multiplex PCR reads; one entry per CDR3 protein. The profile shows approximately 330,000 distinct CDR3 sequences, 15% to 20% of them singletons. The sequencing input was blood. The origin of the receptors is a woman aged 50 to 60 with Graves' hyperthyroidism.

The DNA of the CDR3 is TGTGCCAGCAGGAAGGAACAGGGGTTCGGAACTGAAGCTTTCTTT. Translation: CASRKEQGFGTEAFF. V gene TRBV6-1 combines with J gene TRBJ1-1; 7 bases are shared with TRBD1. The CDR3 length is 15 residues. The junction had 12 bases not matched to a gene; V was cut back by 6 bases and J by 5 bases. CDR1 and CDR2 (germline): MNHNS, SASEGT.

The chain combines TRBV10-3 with TRBJ1-5; D possibly corresponds to TRBD1 (5 bases). The CDR3 totals 13 residues. Germline V gives CDR1 ENHRY, CDR2 SYGVKD. V dropped 8 bases and J dropped 6 bases, with 14 bases sitting between them. The CDR3 protein is CAIARDLSQPQHF. The CDR3 DNA reads TGTGCCATCGCCCGGGACTTAAGTCAGCCCCAGCATTTT.

This clonotype has a count of ten or more. The chain combines TRBV3-1 with TRBJ2-3, with 15 bases aligning to TRBD2. This CDR3 contains 17 residues. V lost 1 base to trimming and J lost 2 bases; unmatched junction nucleotides: 1. Germline V gene lookup returns CDR1 LGHDT and CDR2 YNNKEL (reference sequence). The DNA for the CDR3 is TGTGCCAGCAGCCAAGGGACTAGCGGGGGGGCCACAGATACGCAGTATTTT. Amino acids: CASSQGTSGGATDTQYF.

This clonotype was picked up many times. The CDR3 DNA follows: TGCCGCGGAGGGGTTCGAGGGACCCAGTACTTC. Translating gives CRGGVRGTQYF. The J gene is TRBJ2-5, the V gene TRBV29-1, with D perhaps TRBD2 (6 bases). This CDR3 comprises 11 residues. The V gene's germline CDR1 is SQVTM and CDR2 ANQGSEA.

The V gene is TRBV9, the J gene TRBJ1-4, with D tentatively TRBD1 (5 bases). From germline, CDR1 is SGDLS and CDR2 YYNGEE. This CDR3 comprises 15 residues. The germline V and J ends were trimmed by 3 bases and 7 bases, with 16 bases remaining between them. The chain's CDR3 is CASSEGGAQGEKLFF. The CDR3 DNA sequence: TGTGCCAGCAGCGAGGGAGGGGCGCAGGGTGAAAAACTGTTTTTT.

This clonotype was seen many times. V is TRBV27 and J is TRBJ1-1; a possible D gene is TRBD1 (6 bases). The germline V and J ends were trimmed by 6 bases and 1 base, with 12 bases remaining between them. This CDR3 spans 14 amino acids. Germline CDR1 reads MNHEY; CDR2 reads SMNVEV (reference sequence). CDR3 sequence reads: CASRGGTRNTEAFF. The CDR3 DNA reads as TGTGCCAGCAGGGGGGGGACAAGGAACACTGAAGCTTTCTTT.

The chain is built from TRBV4-1 and TRBJ1-4, with 8 bases that match TRBD1. J was trimmed by 6 bases and V by 2 bases; bases with no gene match: 5. Germline V gene lookup returns CDR1 MGHRA and CDR2 YSYEKL. The CDR3 runs 15 residues. CDR3 amino acids: CASSQPGQEYEKLFF. As DNA, the CDR3 is TGCGCCAGCAGCCAACCGGGACAGGAATATGAAAAACTGTTTTTT.

At least ten counts were recorded for this clonotype. The rearrangement links TRBV6-1 to TRBJ1-1, with 7 bases that match TRBD1. Germline loops: CDR1 MNHNS, CDR2 SASEGT. The CDR3 extends over 15 amino acids. Trimming cost V 6 bases and J 0 bases; bases outside gene matches: 7. As DNA, the CDR3 is TGTGCCAGCAGGGATTGGGGACAGTTGAACACTGAAGCTTTCTTT. It translates to CASRDWGQLNTEAFF.

The chain combines TRBV20-1 with TRBJ1-2; 8 nucleotides agree with TRBD1. CDR3 length: 14 amino acids. The germline gives CDR1 DFQATT, CDR2 SNEGSKA (reference sequence). V trimming: 3 bases; J trimming: 4 bases; junction bases outside the gene matches: 7. CDR3 sequence: CSASMAGGAYGYTF. DNA of the CDR3: TGCAGTGCTAGCATGGCAGGGGGCGCCTATGGCTACACCTTC.

The V call is TRBV3-1, the J call TRBJ2-3; D unresolved. The CDR3 has 15 residues. V dropped 5 bases and J dropped 3 bases, with 15 bases sitting between them. From germline, CDR1 is LGHDT and CDR2 YNNKEL (reference sequence). The CDR3: CASSVEDFKTDTQYF. CDR3 DNA: TGTGCCAGCAGCGTAGAAGACTTCAAAACAGATACGCAGTATTTT.

This clonotype was seen at least ten times. The chain combines TRBV3-1 with TRBJ1-6; tentatively, D is TRBD1 (5 bases). Trimming left V 7 bases short and J 8 bases short, with 15 bases between. Germline V gene lookup returns CDR1 LGHDT and CDR2 YNNKEL (reference sequence). The CDR3 has 14 residues. CDR3 sequence: CASTTGTHDSPLHF. As DNA, the CDR3 is TGTGCCAGCACCACCGGGACTCATGATTCACCCCTCCACTTT.

At least ten counts were recorded for this clonotype. The CDR3 reads CAWSTGSGSTDTQYF. CDR3 sequence (DNA): TGTGCCTGGAGTACAGGGTCGGGCTCCACAGATACGCAGTATTTT. This sequence joins TRBV30 and TRBJ2-3; the D gene is possibly TRBD1 (6 bases). The CDR3 is 15 residues long. V lost 2 bases to trimming and J lost 2 bases, with 14 bases between them. Per the germline V gene, CDR1 is GTSNPN and CDR2 is SVGIG (reference sequence).

Ten or more counts support this clonotype. V gene TRBV6-1 combines with J gene TRBJ2-7; no clear D. Germline CDR1 reads MNHNS; CDR2 reads SASEGT. The CDR3 has 15 amino acids. Trimming left V 7 bases short and J 4 bases short, with 20 bases between. CDR3 coding DNA: TGTGCCAGCAACGACCAGGCGGTGTCCCTTTACGAGCAGTACGTC. Translated: CASNDQAVSLYEQYV.

V and J are TRBV6-2 or TRBV6-3 and TRBJ2-2; no clear D gene. This CDR3 spans 13 amino acids. V lost 7 bases and J 1 base, leaving 7 bases between the germline ends. Per the germline V gene, CDR1 is MNHEY and CDR2 is SVGEGT. The chain's CDR3 is CASNYRNTGELFF. For the CDR3, the DNA is TGTGCCAGCAACTACAGGAACACCGGGGAGCTGTTTTTT.

Ten or more counts support this clonotype. The V call is TRBV12-3 or TRBV12-4, the J call TRBJ1-1; D is possibly TRBD1 (5 bases). Trimming shortened V by 6 bases and J by 0 bases, and 11 bases separated the two germline ends. The CDR3 is 14 residues long. The CDR3 sequence: CASRVGLLNTEAFF. The CDR3 DNA is TGTGCCAGCAGGGTGGGACTACTGAACACTGAAGCTTTCTTT.

Only a few counts were recorded for this clonotype. V gene TRBV27 combines with J gene TRBJ1-3, with D hard to call. The CDR3 spans 13 residues. V lost 6 bases to trimming and J lost 2 bases, with 8 bases between them. Looked up from germline, CDR1 is MNHEY and CDR2 is SMNVEV (reference sequence). CDR3 region: CASRSRPGNTIYF. CDR3 in DNA: TGTGCCAGCAGGAGCCGTCCTGGAAACACCATATATTTT.

The V gene is TRBV5-1, the J gene TRBJ2-1; D remains ambiguous. Germline V gene lookup returns CDR1 SGHRS and CDR2 YFSETQ. V was clipped by 1 base and J by 12 bases, with 23 bases between them. The CDR3 sequence is 16 residues long. CDR3 sequence (DNA): TGCGCCAGCAGCTTGTCTACCGACTCCGAGTATAGTGGGCAGTTCTTC. It specifies CASSLSTDSEYSGQFF.

This clonotype was seen a handful of times. The rearrangement uses TRBV11-3 and TRBJ2-3; 10 nucleotides agree with TRBD1. The germline V gene has CDR1 SGHNT and CDR2 YENEEA. The CDR3 runs to 16 residues. V lost 5 bases and J lost 5; bases outside the gene matches: 10. The CDR3 region has the DNA TGTGCCAGCAGCCCGGGACAGGGGATAAATATAGATACGCAGTATTTT. Its translation: CASSPGQGINIDTQYF.

This clonotype was counted only a few times. This sequence joins TRBV5-1 and TRBJ1-2; 7 bases align to TRBD1. The CDR3 runs 14 residues. Germline CDR1 reads SGHRS; CDR2 reads YFSETQ. V shed 7 bases, J shed 5 bases, and the junction held 11 bases outside the gene matches. CDR3 bases: TGCGCCAGCGCCAGGGACAGATATGATTATGGCTACACCTTC. Protein product: CASARDRYDYGYTF. Filled out from reference TRBV5-1 and TRBJ1-2, the complete variable domain reads KAGVTQTPRYLIKTRGQQVTLSCSPISGHRSVSWYQQTPGQGLQFLFEYFSETQRNKGNFPGRFSGRQFSNSRSEMNVSTLELGDSALYLCASARDRYDYGYTFGSGTRLTVV.

V is TRBV6-4 and J is TRBJ1-5; tentatively, D is TRBD1 (5 bases). CDR3 size: 13 residues. V was shortened by 3 bases and J by 4 bases, with 7 bases between the two germline ends. The germline V gene has CDR1 MRHNA and CDR2 SNTAGT. CDR3 bases: TGTGCCAGCAGTGAAGGGGCTAATCAGCCCCAGCATTTT. Translation: CASSEGANQPQHF.

This clonotype was seen at least ten times. V gene TRBV7-8 combines with J gene TRBJ1-1; D gene unclear. Trimming pared 6 bases from V and 0 bases from J, leaving 11 bases between. The CDR3 covers 14 residues. In germline, CDR1 is SGHVS, CDR2 FQNEAQ. This CDR3 is CASSLNPMNTEAFF. The CDR3 coding sequence is TGTGCCAGCAGTCTTAACCCGATGAACACTGAAGCTTTCTTT.